The 14 T cell receptor beta chains presented below share a single source sample, sequenced in a study of CD8 T cells in Susac syndrome. With random hexamers, roughly 0.5 to 1 ug RNA was reverse transcribed. TCRdb processed the immunoSEQ multiplex PCR reads anew with MiXCR; each CDR3 protein has one entry. The table has roughly 190,000 distinct CDR3 sequences, approximately 95% seen once. The sequencing sample was made of CD4+ T cells from PBMCs. The source is a human donor in good health.

The chain is built from TRBV12-3 or TRBV12-4 and TRBJ1-2; D remains ambiguous. V was clipped by 6 bases and J by 5 bases, with 16 bases between them. There are 14 residues in the CDR3. Here the CDR3 reads CASRGPVSQYGYTF. Here the CDR3 DNA reads TGTGCCAGCAGGGGTCCGGTAAGCCAATATGGCTACACCTTC.

This clonotype was seen a single time. The rearrangement links TRBV27 to TRBJ2-5, with 9 bases aligning to TRBD2. Germline CDR1 reads MNHEY; CDR2 reads SMNVEV (reference sequence). This CDR3 has 18 residues. After removal of 5 bases from V and 1 base from J, the junction contained 14 bases not matched to a gene. The DNA for the CDR3 is TGTGCCAGCAGTCCGGACCCCCTACTAGCGGGCCTCCAAGAGACCCAGTACTTC. Its protein is CASSPDPLLAGLQETQYF.

The chain carries TRBV28 and TRBJ2-2; D may be TRBD2 (5 bases). V was shortened by 10 bases and J by 6 bases, with 12 bases between the two germline ends. The V gene's germline CDR1 is MDHEN and CDR2 SYDVKM. The CDR3 covers 12 residues. CDR3 bases: TGTGCCACGAACCGGGGTCCCGGGGAGCTGTTTTTT. Its protein is CATNRGPGELFF.

The chain has TRBV6-1 and TRBJ2-2; D possibly matches TRBD1 or TRBD2 (6 bases each). The CDR3 sequence is 17 residues long. Trimming took off 6 bases at V and 4 bases at J, with 21 bases between the two ends. Germline CDR1 reads MNHNS; CDR2 reads SASEGT. CDR3 in DNA: TGTGCCAGCAGCCACCCGGGGGCAGGGGATATCACCGGGGAGCTGTTTTTT. The encoded protein is CASSHPGAGDITGELFF.

The CDR3 nucleotides are TGCAGTGCTAGAGATCACAGGGGGGGCAATCAGCCCCAGCATTTT. It translates to CSARDHRGGNQPQHF. The chain is built from TRBV20-1 and TRBJ1-5; 8 positions agree with TRBD1. The ends lost 0 bases at V and 2 bases at J; junction bases unmatched: 3. CDR1 is DFQATT, CDR2 SNEGSKA, per germline (reference sequence). This CDR3 has 15 amino acids.

The genes are TRBV25-1 and TRBJ2-1; 8 bases match TRBD2. The V and J ends lost 3 bases and 2 bases, in that order; junction bases with no gene match: 6. The germline CDR1 and CDR2 sequences are MGHDK and SYGVNS. The CDR3 has 16 amino acids. This CDR3 reads CASSDPSRGAYNEQFF. The DNA of the CDR3 is TGTGCCAGCAGTGACCCCTCGCGGGGGGCCTACAATGAGCAGTTCTTC.

The rearrangement links TRBV7-2 to TRBJ1-2; 7 nucleotides match TRBD1. Germline V gene lookup returns CDR1 SGHTA and CDR2 FQGNSA. CDR3 length equals 15 residues. V gave up 4 bases and J gave up 2 bases; unmatched junction bases: 7. CDR3 DNA sequence: TGTGCCAGCAGCTCGGGGACAGCTCTGAACTATGGCTACACCTTC. Protein: CASSSGTALNYGYTF. Using reference TRBV7-2 and TRBJ1-2 for the parts outside the CDR3, the full variable domain is GAGVSQSPSNKVTEKGKDVELRCDPISGHTALYWYRQSLGQGLEFLIYFQGNSAPDKSGLPSDRFSAERTGGSVSTLTIQRTQQEDSAVYLCASSSGTALNYGYTFGSGTRLTVV.

The genes are TRBV30 and TRBJ1-2, with 8 positions matching TRBD1. Germline V gene data show CDR1 as GTSNPN and CDR2 as SVGIG (reference sequence). The J segment lost 8 bases and the V segment lost 3 bases, leaving 8 bases of the junction unmatched. The CDR3 is 13 residues long. The CDR3 loop is CAWRAGQGSGYTF. The CDR3 DNA reads TGTGCCTGGAGGGCCGGACAGGGATCGGGCTACACCTTC. Supplemented by reference TRBV30 and TRBJ1-2, the full variable domain reads SQTIHQWPATLVQPVGSPLSLECTVEGTSNPNLYWYRQAAGRGLQLLFYSVGIGQISSEVPQNLSASRPQDRQFILSSKKLLLSDSGFYLCAWRAGQGSGYTFGSGTRLTVV.

The J gene is TRBJ2-5, the V gene TRBV20-1, with D tentatively TRBD1 (6 bases). CDR3 length: 13 residues. V was trimmed by 3 bases and J by 0 bases, leaving 8 bases between them. The V gene's germline CDR1 is DFQATT and CDR2 SNEGSKA (reference sequence). CDR3 region: CSASRDNQETQYF. CDR3 bases: TGCAGTGCTAGCCGGGACAACCAAGAGACCCAGTACTTC.

V gene TRBV20-1 combines with J gene TRBJ2-7; no reliable D call. V lost 3 bases and J 7 bases, leaving 13 bases between the germline ends. The CDR3 contains 12 residues. Germline V gene lookup returns CDR1 DFQATT and CDR2 SNEGSKA (reference sequence). The CDR3 DNA reads as TGCAGTGCTAGTAGTGCCAGGCAAGAGCAGTACTTC. Protein: CSASSARQEQYF.

The rearrangement links TRBV19 to TRBJ2-2, with TRBD1 matching 12 bases. V was clipped by 6 bases and J by 7 bases; unmatched bases: 6. There are 15 residues in the CDR3. CDR1 and CDR2 (germline): LNHDA, SQIVND (reference sequence). The CDR3 region is CASRRDRGRVGELFF. The CDR3 region has the DNA TGTGCCAGTAGACGGGACAGGGGGCGCGTCGGGGAGCTGTTTTTT.

The chain employs TRBV28 and TRBJ2-1, with D uncertain. CDR1 is MDHEN, CDR2 SYDVKM, per germline. The CDR3 has 13 amino acids. Trimming stripped 5 bases from V and 4 bases from J, with 9 bases between. The chain's CDR3 is CASSRILYNEQFF. CDR3 bases: TGTGCCAGCAGTAGGATACTTTACAATGAGCAGTTCTTC.

This sequence joins TRBV20-1 and TRBJ2-5, with D perhaps matching TRBD1 (5 bases). The CDR3 runs 16 residues. V was cut by 6 bases and J by 0 bases, with 20 bases left in between. Germline V gives CDR1 DFQATT, CDR2 SNEGSKA (reference sequence). CDR3 amino acids: CSAALPTAPHQETQYF. The CDR3 DNA reads TGCAGTGCAGCCTTACCGACAGCCCCACACCAAGAGACCCAGTACTTC.

The genes are TRBV4-3 and TRBJ2-2; 9 nucleotides match TRBD2. CDR3 length: 16 residues. Germline V lookup: CDR1 LGHNA, CDR2 YSLEER. V shed 7 bases and J 5 bases; nucleotides not matched to a gene: 11. This CDR3 is CASTKGGAGGTGELFF. In DNA, the CDR3 is TGCGCCAGCACCAAGGGCGGAGCGGGAGGTACCGGGGAGCTGTTTTTT.